This note documents a single T cell receptor beta chain sequence. Its specificity is unknown. Germline and junction disagree at one end, which may indicate a read error. Alongside a J-beta primer mix, a sample-barcoded 5' primer served in a second PCR lasting about 7 to 12 cycles. TCRdb fed the 5' RACE reads into MiXCR, producing one record per CDR3 protein. The data hold about 970,000 distinct CDR3 sequences, with roughly 47% observed a single time. Germline V gives CDR1 ENHRY, CDR2 SYGVKD. The CDR3 spans 15 residues. Each sample yielded at least 6 million isolated PBMCs. The sample is drawn from a study of blood T cells in healthy people across ages. Study-wide results and caveats: The study found more naive CD4+ cells and higher diversity in long-lived than aged donors. One million T cells yielded diversity estimates that were considered underestimates.

The TCR sequence derives from a woman in her sixties or seventies in good health. The genes are TRBV10-3 and TRBJ2-7; 9 nucleotides align to TRBD2. Sequenced: blood. The CDR3 DNA sequence: TGTGCCATCAGCTCCGATAGCGGGAGATCCTACGGGCAGTACTTC. Its translation: CAISSDSGRSYGQYF.